This T cell receptor (beta chain) was observed in a study of T cell changes during pregnancy in multiple sclerosis. Trimming cost V 3 bases and J 0 bases, with 10 bases left between them. Germline CDR1 reads SGDLS; CDR2 reads YYNGEE. This CDR3 comprises 14 residues. This clone was detected only once. This table comes from immunoSEQ multiplex PCR, and its TCRdb copy is limited to in-frame clones, with some not included. The table lists roughly 52,000 clones, approximately 94% of them singletons, with around 3.5% in the top ten. The sequence was obtained from a female donor with multiple sclerosis, enrolled in a pregnancy study. The specimen was CD8+ T cells from peripheral blood mononuclear cells, collected in the third trimester of pregnancy. The chain uses TRBV9 and TRBJ2-7; perhaps TRBD1 as D (5 bases). This chain's CDR3 is CASSARQNSYEQYF. The CDR3 nucleotides read TGTGCCAGCAGCGCACGACAGAACTCCTACGAGCAGTACTTC.